The T cell receptor (beta chain) under discussion was sequenced for a study of blood T cell repertoires in COVID-19. CDR3 length: 14 amino acids. The J segment lost 4 bases and the V segment lost 5 bases, leaving 5 bases of the junction unmatched. In germline, CDR1 is SGHNT, CDR2 YYREEE (reference sequence). Sequencing was performed with immunoSEQ multiplex PCR; in TCRdb, only in-frame clones are kept and a portion is missing. The sample has about 390,000 clones, around nine tenths seen once. The sequenced sample was PBMCs or T cells enriched from blood (not recorded which). The origin of this receptor is a woman aged 45 to 65 who had recovered from COVID-19. The rearrangement uses TRBV5-4 and TRBJ2-5, with 10 bases that match TRBD2. The CDR3 DNA sequence: TGTGCCAGCAGTGCCCCTAGCGGGGGAGAGACCCAGTACTTC. Translation gives CASSAPSGGETQYF. The full variable domain, rest sourced from reference TRBV5-4 and TRBJ2-5, is ETGVTQSPTHLIKTRGQQVTLRCSSQSGHNTVSWYQQALGQGPQFIFQYYREEENGRGNFPPRFSGLQFPNYSSELNVNALELDDSALYLCASSAPSGGETQYFGPGTRLLVL.